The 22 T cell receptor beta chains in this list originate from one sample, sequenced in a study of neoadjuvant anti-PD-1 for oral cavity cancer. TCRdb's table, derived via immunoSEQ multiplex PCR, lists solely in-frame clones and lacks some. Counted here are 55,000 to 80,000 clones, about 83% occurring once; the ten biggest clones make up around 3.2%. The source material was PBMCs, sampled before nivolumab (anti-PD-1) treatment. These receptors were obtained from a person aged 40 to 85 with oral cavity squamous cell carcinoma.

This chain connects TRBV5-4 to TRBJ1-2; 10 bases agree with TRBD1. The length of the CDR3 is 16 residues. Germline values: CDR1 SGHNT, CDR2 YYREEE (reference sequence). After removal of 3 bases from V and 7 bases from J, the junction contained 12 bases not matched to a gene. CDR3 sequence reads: CASSSQRDRGLGGYTF. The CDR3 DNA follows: TGTGCCAGCAGCTCGCAGAGAGACAGGGGGCTTGGTGGCTACACCTTC.

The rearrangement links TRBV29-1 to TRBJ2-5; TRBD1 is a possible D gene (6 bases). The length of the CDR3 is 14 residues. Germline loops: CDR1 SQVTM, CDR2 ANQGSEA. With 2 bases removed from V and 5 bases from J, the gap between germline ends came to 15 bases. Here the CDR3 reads CSVEKSRGAETQYF. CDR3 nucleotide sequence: TGCAGCGTTGAAAAGTCCAGGGGAGCGGAGACCCAGTACTTC.

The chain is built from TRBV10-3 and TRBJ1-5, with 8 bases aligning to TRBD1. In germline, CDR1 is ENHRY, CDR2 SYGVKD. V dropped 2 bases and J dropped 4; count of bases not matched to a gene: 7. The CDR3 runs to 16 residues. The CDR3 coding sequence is TGTGCCATCAGTGAGACCGGACAGGGCCGAAATCAGCCCCAGCATTTT. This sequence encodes CAISETGQGRNQPQHF.

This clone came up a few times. CDR3 coding DNA: TGTGCCAGCGAGCGAACACCTATCCTTGGCAATCAGCCCCAGCATTTT. Protein: CASERTPILGNQPQHF. The chain uses TRBV2 and TRBJ1-5; no firm D call. From germline, CDR1 is SNHLY and CDR2 FYNNEI. CDR3 length: 16 amino acids. The ends were cut back, 8 bases at V and 2 bases at J, with 19 bases in the middle.

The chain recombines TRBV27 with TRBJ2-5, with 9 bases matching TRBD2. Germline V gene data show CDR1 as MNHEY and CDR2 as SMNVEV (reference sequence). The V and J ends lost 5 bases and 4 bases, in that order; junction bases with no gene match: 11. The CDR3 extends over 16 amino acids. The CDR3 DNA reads TGTGCCAGCAGTCACGATACTAGCGGGTTTGGAGAGACCCAGTACTTC. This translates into CASSHDTSGFGETQYF.

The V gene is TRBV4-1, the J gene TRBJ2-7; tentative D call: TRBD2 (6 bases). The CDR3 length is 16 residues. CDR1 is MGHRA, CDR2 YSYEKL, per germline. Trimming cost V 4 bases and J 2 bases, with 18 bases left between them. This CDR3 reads CASSLAQAGRTYEQYF. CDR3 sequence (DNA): TGCGCCAGCAGCCTAGCGCAGGCGGGGAGGACCTACGAGCAGTACTTC.

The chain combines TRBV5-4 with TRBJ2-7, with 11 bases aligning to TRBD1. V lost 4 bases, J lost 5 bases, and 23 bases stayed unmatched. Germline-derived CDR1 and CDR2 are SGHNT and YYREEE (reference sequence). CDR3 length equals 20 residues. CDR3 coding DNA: TGTGCCAGCAGCCCCGTAGGGGACAGGGGGAGGAGGATGAATGGCCACGAGCAGTACTTC. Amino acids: CASSPVGDRGRRMNGHEQYF.

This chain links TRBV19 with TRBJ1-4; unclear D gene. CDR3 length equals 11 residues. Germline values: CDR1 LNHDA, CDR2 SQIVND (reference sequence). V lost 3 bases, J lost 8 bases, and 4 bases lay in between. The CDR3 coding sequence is TGTGCCAGTAGTATTCAGGAAAAACTGTTTTTT. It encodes CASSIQEKLFF.

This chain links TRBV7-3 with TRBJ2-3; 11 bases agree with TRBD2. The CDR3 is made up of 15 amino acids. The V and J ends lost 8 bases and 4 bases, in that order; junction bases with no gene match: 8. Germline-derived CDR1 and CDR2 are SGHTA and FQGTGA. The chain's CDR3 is CASGRLAGPPDTQYF. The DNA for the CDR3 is TGTGCCAGCGGTCGACTAGCGGGGCCACCAGATACGCAGTATTTT.

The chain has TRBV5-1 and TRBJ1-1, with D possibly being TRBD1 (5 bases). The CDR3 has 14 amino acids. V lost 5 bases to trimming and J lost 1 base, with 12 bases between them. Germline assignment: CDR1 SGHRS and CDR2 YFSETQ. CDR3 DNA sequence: TGCGCCAGCAGACCTCAGACAGAGAACACTGAAGCTTTCTTT. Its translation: CASRPQTENTEAFF.

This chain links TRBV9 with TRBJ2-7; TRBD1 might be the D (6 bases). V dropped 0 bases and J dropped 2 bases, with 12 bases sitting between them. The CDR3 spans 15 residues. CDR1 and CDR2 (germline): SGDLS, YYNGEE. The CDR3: CASSVGVGQPYEQYF. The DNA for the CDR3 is TGTGCCAGCAGCGTAGGAGTTGGACAGCCCTACGAGCAGTACTTC.

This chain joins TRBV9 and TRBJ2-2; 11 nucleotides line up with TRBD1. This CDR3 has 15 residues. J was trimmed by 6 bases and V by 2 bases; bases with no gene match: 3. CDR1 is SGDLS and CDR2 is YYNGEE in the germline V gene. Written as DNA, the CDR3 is TGTGCCAGCAGCGTGGGACAGGGGGTCGCCGGGGAGCTGTTTTTT. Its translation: CASSVGQGVAGELFF.

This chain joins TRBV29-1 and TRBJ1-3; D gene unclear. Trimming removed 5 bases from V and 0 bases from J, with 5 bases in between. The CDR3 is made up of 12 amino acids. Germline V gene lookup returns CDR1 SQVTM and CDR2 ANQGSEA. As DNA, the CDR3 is TGCAGCGTTAAAAACTCTGGAAACACCATATATTTT. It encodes CSVKNSGNTIYF.

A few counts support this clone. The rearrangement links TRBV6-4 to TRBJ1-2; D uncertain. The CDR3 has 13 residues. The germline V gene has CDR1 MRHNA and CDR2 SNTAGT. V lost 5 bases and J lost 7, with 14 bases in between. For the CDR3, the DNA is TGTGCCAGCAGTCAGCAGGCTGGAAGTGGCTACACCTTC. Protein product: CASSQQAGSGYTF.

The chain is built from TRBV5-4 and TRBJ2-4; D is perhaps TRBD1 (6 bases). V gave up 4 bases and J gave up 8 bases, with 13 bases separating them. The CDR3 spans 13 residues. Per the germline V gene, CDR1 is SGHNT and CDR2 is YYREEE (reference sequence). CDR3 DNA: TGTGCCAGCAGCGAGACCACAGGGTACATTCAGTACTTC. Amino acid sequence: CASSETTGYIQYF.

CDR3 amino acids: CASSPQGDYGYTF. As DNA, the CDR3 is TGTGCCAGCAGCCCCCAGGGGGACTATGGCTACACCTTC. The chain recombines TRBV7-8 with TRBJ1-2, with TRBD1 identical over 7 bases. Germline CDR1 SGHVS, CDR2 FQNEAQ. V gave up 5 bases and J gave up 3 bases; unmatched junction bases: 3. The CDR3 extends over 13 amino acids.

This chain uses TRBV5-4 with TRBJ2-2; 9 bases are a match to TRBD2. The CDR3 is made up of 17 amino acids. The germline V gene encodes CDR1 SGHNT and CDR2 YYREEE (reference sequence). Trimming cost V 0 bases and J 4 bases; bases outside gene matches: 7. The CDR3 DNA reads TGTGCCAGCAGCTTGGATTTTAGCGGGAGATCCACCGGGGAGCTGTTTTTT. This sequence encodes CASSLDFSGRSTGELFF.

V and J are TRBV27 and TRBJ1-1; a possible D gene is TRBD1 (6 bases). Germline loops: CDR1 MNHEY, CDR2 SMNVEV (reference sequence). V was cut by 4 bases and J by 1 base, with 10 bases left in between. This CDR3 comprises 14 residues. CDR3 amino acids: CASSWGTPNTEAFF. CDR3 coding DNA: TGTGCCAGCAGTTGGGGGACACCGAACACTGAAGCTTTCTTT.

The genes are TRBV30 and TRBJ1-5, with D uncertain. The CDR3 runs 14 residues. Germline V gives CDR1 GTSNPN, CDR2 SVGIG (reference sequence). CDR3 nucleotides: TGTGCTATTTCGAAGGGTACCAGCAATCAGCCCCAGCATTTT. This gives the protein CAISKGTSNQPQHF. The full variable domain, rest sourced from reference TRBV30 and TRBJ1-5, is SQTIHQWPATLVQPVGSPLSLECTVEGTSNPNLYWYRQAAGRGLQLLFYSVGIGQISSEVPQNLSASRPQDRQFILSSKKLLLSDSGFYLCAISKGTSNQPQHFGDGTRLSIL.

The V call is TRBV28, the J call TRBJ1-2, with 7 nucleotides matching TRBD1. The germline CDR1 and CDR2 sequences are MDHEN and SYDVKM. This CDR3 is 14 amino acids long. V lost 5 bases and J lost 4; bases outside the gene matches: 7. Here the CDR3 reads CASSIPPGGYGYTF. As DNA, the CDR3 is TGTGCCAGCAGTATCCCTCCAGGGGGCTATGGCTACACCTTC.

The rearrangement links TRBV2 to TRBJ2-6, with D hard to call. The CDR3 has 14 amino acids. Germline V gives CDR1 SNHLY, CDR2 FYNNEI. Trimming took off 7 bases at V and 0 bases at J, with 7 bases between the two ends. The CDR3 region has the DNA TGTGCCAGCACCACGAACTCTGGGGCCAACGTCCTGACTTTC. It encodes CASTTNSGANVLTF.

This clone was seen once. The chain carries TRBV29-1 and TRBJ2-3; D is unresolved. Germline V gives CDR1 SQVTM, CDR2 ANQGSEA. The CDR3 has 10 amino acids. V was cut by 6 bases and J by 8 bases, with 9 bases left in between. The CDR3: CSVESGTQYF. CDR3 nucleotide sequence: TGCAGCGTGGAGTCGGGTACGCAGTATTTT.